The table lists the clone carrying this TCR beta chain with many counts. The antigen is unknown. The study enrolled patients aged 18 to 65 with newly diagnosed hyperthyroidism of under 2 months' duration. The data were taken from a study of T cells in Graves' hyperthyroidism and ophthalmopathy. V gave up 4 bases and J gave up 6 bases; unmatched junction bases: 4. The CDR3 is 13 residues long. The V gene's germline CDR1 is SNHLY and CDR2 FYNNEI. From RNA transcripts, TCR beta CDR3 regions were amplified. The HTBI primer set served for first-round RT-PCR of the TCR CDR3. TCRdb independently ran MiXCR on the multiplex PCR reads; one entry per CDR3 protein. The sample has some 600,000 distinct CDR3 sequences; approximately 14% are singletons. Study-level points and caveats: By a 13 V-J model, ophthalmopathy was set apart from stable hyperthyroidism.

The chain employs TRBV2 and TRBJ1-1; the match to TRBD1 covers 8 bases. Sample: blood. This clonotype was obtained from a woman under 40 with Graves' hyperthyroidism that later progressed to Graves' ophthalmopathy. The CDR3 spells CASSGTGGPEAFF. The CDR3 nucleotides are TGTGCCAGCAGTGGAACAGGGGGACCTGAAGCTTTCTTT.